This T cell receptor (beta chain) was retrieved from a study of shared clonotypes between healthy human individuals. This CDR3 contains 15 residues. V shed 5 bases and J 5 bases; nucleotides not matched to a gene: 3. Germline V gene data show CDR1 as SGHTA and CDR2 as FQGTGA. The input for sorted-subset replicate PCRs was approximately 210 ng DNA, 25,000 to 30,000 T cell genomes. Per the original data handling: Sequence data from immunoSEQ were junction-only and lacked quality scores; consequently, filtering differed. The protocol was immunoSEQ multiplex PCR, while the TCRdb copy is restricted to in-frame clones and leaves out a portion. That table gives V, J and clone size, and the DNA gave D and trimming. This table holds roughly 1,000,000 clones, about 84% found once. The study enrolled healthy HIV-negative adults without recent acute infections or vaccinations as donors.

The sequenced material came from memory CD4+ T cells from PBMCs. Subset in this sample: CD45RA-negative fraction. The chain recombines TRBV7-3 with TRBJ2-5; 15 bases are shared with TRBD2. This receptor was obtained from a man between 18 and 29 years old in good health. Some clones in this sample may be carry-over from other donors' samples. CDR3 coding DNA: TGTGCCAGCAGCACAGGGACTAGCGGGAGGGAGACCCAGTACTTC. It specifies CASSTGTSGRETQYF.